The clone carrying this T cell receptor (beta chain) occurred once. Its antigen is unidentified. Pooling covered second doses at about 4 or about 12 weeks. Sequenced by immunoSEQ multiplex PCR; TCRdb stores in-frame clones only, minus some. The sample lists approximately 150,000 clones; roughly 92% were seen once. V was cut by 6 bases and J by 3 bases, with 15 bases left in between. Germline V gene data show CDR1 as MDHEN and CDR2 as SYDVKM. There are 14 residues in the CDR3. The sample comes from a study of T cell responses to AZD1222 COVID-19 vaccine. Study findings and constraints: Researchers took repertoire samples only after the peak T cell response had come.

The sample here was peripheral blood, taken 28 days after the second AZD1222 dose. V usage is TRBV28 and J usage is TRBJ2-7; possible D gene TRBD1, 6 bases. The sequence was collected from an adult who received the AZD1222 COVID-19 vaccine. The CDR3 nucleotides read TGTGCCAGCAGGAGTCCAGGGGCTCTCTACGAGCAGTACGTC. Its translation: CASRSPGALYEQYV.